This T cell receptor beta chain was sequenced during a study of T cell responses to AZD1222 COVID-19 vaccine. Some clones are missing from TCRdb's copy, which holds only in-frame ones; the method was immunoSEQ multiplex PCR. This sample has about 55,000 clones, with 70% to 90% found just once. The sample was peripheral blood, taken on day 0 of AZD1222 vaccination. This sequence was found in an adult in good health.

CDR3: CASSSQDISYEQYF. The DNA for the CDR3 is TGTGCCAGCAGTTCTCAGGACATATCCTACGAGCAGTACTTC. The chain is built from TRBV27 and TRBJ2-7, with a weak D call TRBD1 (5 bases). The CDR3 extends over 14 amino acids. Germline V gene sequence: CDR1 MNHEY, CDR2 SMNVEV (reference sequence). Trimming removed 4 bases at V and 1 base at J, with 11 bases between.